The clone carrying this T cell receptor (beta chain) showed up just a few times. What it recognizes is unknown. Produced via immunoSEQ multiplex PCR; TCRdb's table is partial and in-frame only. The data show about 94,000 clones, 90% to 95% seen once. The data derive from a study of siplizumab effects on memory and regulatory T cells. General study results and limits: Alloreactive sequences tracing back to unstimulated CD4+ memory cells were significantly reduced by siplizumab. The average Treg-derived proportion among mappable alloreactive CD4+ clones was around 65% with siplizumab versus 26.9% in controls. Greater diversity than memory cells seemed evident in naive T cells, which also appeared to be major alloresponse contributors. A minor share of alloreactive clones matched unstimulated subsets.

Germline CDR1 is KGHSH and CDR2 is LQKENI. V shed 0 bases, J shed 5 bases, and the junction held 6 bases outside the gene matches. The CDR3 consists of 17 residues. The TCR originated in a human donor in good health. The V gene is TRBV18, the J gene TRBJ2-2; 10 bases align to TRBD2. Sequenced material: non-Treg CD4+ T cells sorted from blood. CDR3: CASSPPLAGVSTGELFF. Written as DNA, the CDR3 is TGTGCCAGCTCACCACCCCTAGCGGGAGTTTCTACCGGGGAGCTGTTTTTT.